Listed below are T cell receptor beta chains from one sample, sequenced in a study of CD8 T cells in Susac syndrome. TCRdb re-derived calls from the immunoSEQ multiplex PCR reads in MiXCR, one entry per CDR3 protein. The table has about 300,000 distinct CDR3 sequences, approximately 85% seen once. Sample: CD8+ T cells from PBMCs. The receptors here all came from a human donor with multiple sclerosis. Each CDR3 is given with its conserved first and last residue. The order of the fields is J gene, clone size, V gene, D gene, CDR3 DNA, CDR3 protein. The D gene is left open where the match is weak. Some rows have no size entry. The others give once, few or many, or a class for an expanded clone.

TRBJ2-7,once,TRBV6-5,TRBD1,TGTGCCAGCAGTTACGGACCTAGGACAGGGTGGAGCTACGAGCAGTACTTC,CASSYGPRTGWSYEQYF
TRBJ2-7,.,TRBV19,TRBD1,TGTGCCAGTAGTATAGAGACAGGGACCTACGAGCAGTACTTC,CASSIETGTYEQYF
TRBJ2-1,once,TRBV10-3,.,TGTGCCATCAGTGAGTCGGTCCGCTACTATGAGCAGTTCTTC,CAISESVRYYEQFF
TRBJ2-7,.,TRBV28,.,TGTGCCAGCAGTTGGAACAGCCTCTACGAGCAGTACTTC,CASSWNSLYEQYF
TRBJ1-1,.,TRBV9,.,TGTGCCAGCACCCCCCAGCGTTGGGGGGACACTGAAGCTTTCTTT,CASTPQRWGDTEAFF
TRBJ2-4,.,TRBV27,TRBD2,TGTGCCAGCAGTTTATTACTAGCGGGAGGGCCACACATTCAGTACTTC,CASSLLLAGGPHIQYF
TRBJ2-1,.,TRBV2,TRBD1,TGTGCCGACAGGGGGGCATACAATGAGCAGTTCTTC,CADRGAYNEQFF
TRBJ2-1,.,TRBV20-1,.,TGCAGTGCCCAGATAGGAGGGGGCGCCGAGAGCTCCTACAATGAGCAGTTCTTC,CSAQIGGGAESSYNEQFF
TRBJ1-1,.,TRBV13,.,TGTGCCAGCAGCTTATCTACCAGGGGAAACACTGAAGCTTTCTTT,CASSLSTRGNTEAFF
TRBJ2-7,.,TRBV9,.,TGTGCCAGCAGCGTAGGGCAGGGGCCAACCTCCTACGAGCAGTACTTC,CASSVGQGPTSYEQYF
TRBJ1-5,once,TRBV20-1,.,TGCAGTGCCCTAAGGGGGGATTATAGCAATCAGCCCCAGCATTTT,CSALRGDYSNQPQHF
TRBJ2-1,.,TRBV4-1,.,TGCGCCAGCAGCCAAGCCAGCCTGTATGAGCAGTTCTTC,CASSQASLYEQFF
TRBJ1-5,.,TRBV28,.,TGTGCCAGCAGTCCGGGGGACCGTTTGAGACAGCCCCAGCATTTT,CASSPGDRLRQPQHF
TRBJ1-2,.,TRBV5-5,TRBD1,TGTGCCAGCACCACGGGGACAGCAATCTTGAATGGCTACACCTTC,CASTTGTAILNGYTF
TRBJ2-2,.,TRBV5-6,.,TGTGCCAGCAGCGGCAGGGAATTAGAATCCGGGGAGCTGTTTTTT,CASSGRELESGELFF
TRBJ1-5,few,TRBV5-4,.,TGTGCCAGCAGCCAGAGGCAGGATCAGCCCCAGCATTTT,CASSQRQDQPQHF
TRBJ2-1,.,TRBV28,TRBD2,TGTGCCACCATAGCGGGTAGCTCCTACAATGAGCAGTTCTTC,CATIAGSSYNEQFF
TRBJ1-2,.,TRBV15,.,TGTGCCACCAGCAGTCTAGGGAATGCGGACTATGGCTACACCTTC,CATSSLGNADYGYTF
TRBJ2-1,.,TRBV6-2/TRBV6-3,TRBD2,TGTGCCAGCAGTTACCCCAACCTAGGACTAGTCGGCTCCTACAATGAGCAGTTCTTC,CASSYPNLGLVGSYNEQFF
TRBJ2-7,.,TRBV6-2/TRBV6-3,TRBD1,TGTGCCAGCAGGGGACAGGTTTTCTACGAGCAGTACTTC,CASRGQVFYEQYF
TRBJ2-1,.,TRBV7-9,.,TGTGCCAGCAGTTTTGGACCAGAGCAGTTCTTC,CASSFGPEQFF
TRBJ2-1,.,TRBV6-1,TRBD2,TGTGCCAGCAGGGGCGGACTAGCGGGCCCTTACAATGAGCAGTTCTTC,CASRGGLAGPYNEQFF
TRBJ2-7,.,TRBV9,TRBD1,TGTGCCAGCAGCGTTTCCGGGACAGACACCTACGAGCAGTACTTC,CASSVSGTDTYEQYF
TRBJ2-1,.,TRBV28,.,TGTGCCAGCAGTCCCCCCGGTGTAGGGGCCAACAATGAGCAGTTCTTC,CASSPPGVGANNEQFF
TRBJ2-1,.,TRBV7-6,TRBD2,TGTGCCAGCAGCTTATTGGAGGCGGGAGCCAAGGACAATGAGCAGTTCTTC,CASSLLEAGAKDNEQFF
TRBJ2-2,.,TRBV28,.,TGTGCCAGCAAAAGTTTTTCGGAAAGGGTCACCGGGGAGCTGTTTTTT,CASKSFSERVTGELFF
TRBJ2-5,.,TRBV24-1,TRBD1,TGTGCCACCAGTGAGGCGACAGGGGGTCAAGAGACCCAGTACTTC,CATSEATGGQETQYF